Listed below are T cell receptor beta chains from one sample, sequenced in a study of T cells in tuberculosis. Sequenced by immunoSEQ multiplex PCR; TCRdb stores in-frame clones only, minus some. The sample consists of approximately 58,000 clones, approximately 88% of them appearing once. Sequencing was performed on CD1b-GMM tetramer-negative cells sorted from PBMCs. These receptors all stem from an adult woman with latent tuberculosis. CDR3s include the opening cysteine and the closing phenylalanine or tryptophan. A D gene is named only where the DNA matches it firmly. The listing skips clone size in some rows; elsewhere it reads once, few, many or a size class.

d_call clone_size j_call v_call cdr3_nt cdr3_aa
. . TRBJ2-7 TRBV28 TGTGCCAGCAGACCGGGACATGACATCTCCTACGAGCAGTACTTC CASRPGHDISYEQYF
. . TRBJ1-5 TRBV7-2 TGTGCCAGCAGCTTAGAAGCTCAGCCCCAGCATTTT CASSLEAQPQHF
TRBD1 . TRBJ1-4 TRBV4-1 TGCGCCAGCAGCCACCGACAGGGGGGCTTGGAAAAACTGTTTTTT CASSHRQGGLEKLFF
. . TRBJ2-5 TRBV18 TGTGCCAGCTCACCACCTAACAGGCAACAAGAGACCCAGTACTTC CASSPPNRQQETQYF
. . TRBJ2-2 TRBV19 TGTGCCAGTAGTAGGACAGCCCACTTTAGTCGCACCGGGGAGCTGTTTTTT CASSRTAHFSRTGELFF
TRBD1 . TRBJ1-2 TRBV19 TGTGCCAGTAGTACCCCGAGCAGGACAGGGGATTGGGGCTATGGCTACACCTTC CASSTPSRTGDWGYGYTF
TRBD1 . TRBJ2-1 TRBV7-9 TGTGCCAGCAGCTCTTACAGGGGTAATTTGGCCAATGAGCAGTTCTTC CASSSYRGNLANEQFF
. . TRBJ2-1 TRBV7-9 TGTGCCAGCAGCTGGGATTGGGGGGATGAGCAGTTCTTC CASSWDWGDEQFF
. . TRBJ2-7 TRBV6-1 TGTGCCAGCAGGGGGCCCGAGCAGTACTTC CASRGPEQYF
TRBD1 . TRBJ2-1 TRBV4-3 TGCGCCAGCAGCCAAGCTCTGGACAGGGGGCCAGAAACCTACTACAATGAGCAGTTCTTC CASSQALDRGPETYYNEQFF
TRBD1 . TRBJ1-4 TRBV5-1 TGCGCCAGCAGCTTGGGGGGACAGGTTGCAACTAATGAAAAACTGTTTTTT CASSLGGQVATNEKLFF
TRBD1 . TRBJ2-7 TRBV28 TGTGCCAGCAGTTTATTCCCGGACAGGGGCTACGAGCAGTACTTC CASSLFPDRGYEQYF
. few TRBJ2-1 TRBV7-8 TGTGCCAGCAGCCCCACCGGTAATGAGCAGTTCTTC CASSPTGNEQFF
TRBD2 . TRBJ2-1 TRBV18 TGTGCCAGCTCACCCAGGTCACTAGCGGGAGCTGGCGAGCAGTTCTTC CASSPRSLAGAGEQFF
. once TRBJ1-1 TRBV2 TGTGCCAGCAGTGTAGAAAGTCACGGTCGAGCTTTCTTT CASSVESHGRAFF
. . TRBJ2-7 TRBV6-1 TGTGCCAGCATTCCTAGCAGGGGTAACTACGAGCAGTACTTC CASIPSRGNYEQYF
TRBD1 . TRBJ2-3 TRBV6-6 TGTGCCAGCAGTGCCCCGGACAGGGGCACAGATACGCAGTATTTT CASSAPDRGTDTQYF
. . TRBJ1-2 TRBV21-1 TGTGCCAGCAGCAAAGGTCCGGGTTGTCGACCTCGCCTCCCCAACTATGGCTACACCTTC CASSKGPGCRPRLPNYGYTF
TRBD1 . TRBJ2-2 TRBV7-9 TGTGCCAGCAGCTTTTTAGCGACAGGGGGAACCACCGGGGAGCTGTTTTTT CASSFLATGGTTGELFF
TRBD1 . TRBJ1-5 TRBV19 TGTGCCACCCAAAGAAAAACAGGGGAAGGGAATCAGCCCCAGCATTTT CATQRKTGEGNQPQHF
TRBD1 . TRBJ2-7 TRBV6-1 TGTGCCAGCAGTGAACCGGGACAGGGGGCAAACGAGCAGTACTTC CASSEPGQGANEQYF
. . TRBJ2-7 TRBV4-2 TGTGCCAGCAGCCACCCCGACAGGGAGGCAGGGGAGCAGTACTTC CASSHPDREAGEQYF
. . TRBJ1-2 TRBV7-9 TGTGCCAGCAGCCTACCTCGGGGGGACTCCAACTATGGCTACACCTTC CASSLPRGDSNYGYTF
. . TRBJ2-7 TRBV4-2 TGTGCCAGCAGCCAAGTCTTGGGGGAGGCCTACGAGCAGTACTTC CASSQVLGEAYEQYF
TRBD1 . TRBJ2-7 TRBV11-1 TGTGCCAGCGCCCGGCAGGGGGCTATAGGGGAGCAGTACTTC CASARQGAIGEQYF
TRBD2 . TRBJ2-1 TRBV7-9 TGTGCCAGCAGCTTAGAACCAGCGGGAGGGCCATCCCGGCAGTTCTTC CASSLEPAGGPSRQFF
. . TRBJ2-7 TRBV6-5 TGTGCCAGCAGTACTCCGATTCGAGGCGCCTACGAGCAGTACTTC CASSTPIRGAYEQYF
. . TRBJ1-5 TRBV6-1 TGTGCCAGCAGTCTTCGGCGGAACAATCAGCCCCAGCATTTT CASSLRRNNQPQHF
. . TRBJ2-5 TRBV14 TGTGCCAGCAGCCAAGCGGGAAGGGTCGGCTGGGAGACCCAGTACTTC CASSQAGRVGWETQYF
. . TRBJ2-7 TRBV4-1 TGCGCCAGCAGCCAAGGGGGGGGCACAGAGCAGTACTTC CASSQGGGTEQYF
. . TRBJ2-7 TRBV11-3 TGTGCCAGCAGCTTGAACAGGGACGGCGAGCAGTACTTC CASSLNRDGEQYF
. . TRBJ2-3 TRBV7-9 TGTGCCAGCAGCCAGATAGGCGGGACTTTAGATACGCAGTATTTT CASSQIGGTLDTQYF
TRBD2 . TRBJ2-5 TRBV5-1 TGCGCCAGCAGCTTTGGGCTAGCGGGAGGTATCCAAGAGACCCAGTACTTC CASSFGLAGGIQETQYF
TRBD2 . TRBJ2-7 TRBV28 TGTGCCAGCATGGACCAGCGGGAGGCCTACGAGCAGTACTTC CASMDQREAYEQYF
. . TRBJ1-2 TRBV5-6 TGTGCCAGCAGCCGTACGATGACAGTTAACTATGGCTACACCTTC CASSRTMTVNYGYTF
TRBD1 . TRBJ2-3 TRBV6-5 TGTGCCAGCAGTTCTGCGACAGGGAAGCATACGCAGTATTTT CASSSATGKHTQYF
. once TRBJ1-1 TRBV30 TGTGCCTGGAGTGTACTTTCGAACACTGAAGCTTTCTTT CAWSVLSNTEAFF
. . TRBJ2-4 TRBV2 TGTGCCACCGGTAACCTCGGAGCCAAAAACATTCAGTACTTC CATGNLGAKNIQYF
. . TRBJ1-4 TRBV18 TGTGCCAGCTCATACGTAAACAGTGCAACTAATGAAAAACTGTTTTTT CASSYVNSATNEKLFF
TRBD1 . TRBJ2-7 TRBV18 TGTGCCAGCTCACTCCCATCCGGGACAGGGTTCTACGAGCAGTACTTC CASSLPSGTGFYEQYF
. few TRBJ1-3 TRBV27 TGTGCCAGCAGTTTGACAGACTCTGGAAACACCATATATTTT CASSLTDSGNTIYF
. . TRBJ1-1 TRBV6-5 TGTGCCAGCAGTTACTCGACGGGTGGGACTGAAGCTTTCTTT CASSYSTGGTEAFF
TRBD1 . TRBJ2-7 TRBV28 TGTGCCAGCAACCAACAGGGGATGCTCTACGAGCAGTACTTC CASNQQGMLYEQYF
TRBD2 . TRBJ2-5 TRBV7-8 TGTGCCAGCAGCTCGACTAGCGGGGGGATTGTGACCCAGTACTTC CASSSTSGGIVTQYF
. . TRBJ2-1 TRBV30 TGTGCCTGGAGTGCGCCCCGCGGGTCGGCGTTCTTC CAWSAPRGSAFF
TRBD1 few TRBJ1-4 TRBV6-6 TGTGCCAGCAGAGGACAGGGGGCTTGGGAACTGTTTTTT CASRGQGAWELFF
TRBD1 . TRBJ1-1 TRBV28 TGTGCCAGCAGTCCTAGGACAGGGAGAGGGACCTTTGGGGACACTGAAGCTTTCTTT CASSPRTGRGTFGDTEAFF
TRBD2 . TRBJ2-2 TRBV11-2 TGTGCCAGCAGCTTAAACGGACTAGCGGCGAACACCGGGGAGCTGTTTTTT CASSLNGLAANTGELFF
. . TRBJ2-1 TRBV6-4 TGTGCCAGCAGTCCTCTCGGAGGGGAGTACAATGAGCAGTTCTTC CASSPLGGEYNEQFF
. few TRBJ2-7 TRBV28 TGTGCCAGCAGTCCCCGACCACCAGGAATCCACGAGCAGTACTTC CASSPRPPGIHEQYF
TRBD1 . TRBJ1-1 TRBV13 TGTGCCAGCAGCGGGACAGGGGGGAACACTGAAGCTTTCTTT CASSGTGGNTEAFF
TRBD1 . TRBJ1-2 TRBV18 TGTGCCAGCTCACCGGGACAGAGCTATGGCTACACCTTC CASSPGQSYGYTF
. . TRBJ1-2 TRBV10-3 TGTGCCATCAGTGATTCGACAGTTTATGGCTACACCTTC CAISDSTVYGYTF
. . TRBJ1-6 TRBV10-3 TGTGCCATCAGTGAGGGAAGCCAGGGGTATAATTCACCCCTCCACTTT CAISEGSQGYNSPLHF
TRBD1 . TRBJ2-7 TRBV5-1 TGCGCCAGCAGCTACTCCGGGACAGAGTCCTACGAGCAGTACTTC CASSYSGTESYEQYF
. . TRBJ1-5 TRBV4-2 TGTGCCAGCAGCCAAGATACCGGAGCAGATCAGCCCCAGCATTTT CASSQDTGADQPQHF
. . TRBJ1-1 TRBV7-8 TGTGCCAGCAGCTCATCTACAGCGAACACTGAAGCTTTCTTT CASSSSTANTEAFF
TRBD1 . TRBJ2-2 TRBV6-5 TGTGCCAGCAGTTACTCGGGGGCAGGGGGACCCGGGGAGCTGTTTTTT CASSYSGAGGPGELFF
TRBD1 . TRBJ2-5 TRBV10-2 TGCGCCAGCGGCAGGGACAGGGGAGAGACCCAGTACTTC CASGRDRGETQYF